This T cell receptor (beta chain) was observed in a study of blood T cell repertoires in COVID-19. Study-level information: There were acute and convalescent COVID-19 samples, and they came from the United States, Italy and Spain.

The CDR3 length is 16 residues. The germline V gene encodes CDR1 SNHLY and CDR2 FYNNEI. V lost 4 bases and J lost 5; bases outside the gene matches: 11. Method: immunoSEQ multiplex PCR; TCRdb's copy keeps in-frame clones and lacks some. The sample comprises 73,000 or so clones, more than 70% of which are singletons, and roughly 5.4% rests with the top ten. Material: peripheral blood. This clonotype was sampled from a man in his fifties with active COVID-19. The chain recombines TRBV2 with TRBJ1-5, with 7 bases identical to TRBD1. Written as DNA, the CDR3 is TGTGCCAGCAGTGGGGGCCTGGGCAGGGGGGATCAGCCCCAGCATTTT. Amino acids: CASSGGLGRGDQPQHF.